The 23 T cell receptor beta chains in this list originate from one sample, sequenced in a study of cytomegalovirus exposure and HLA in healthy donors. 13 Jbeta primers and 60 Vbeta primers were used for the PCR. Here immunoSEQ multiplex PCR was the method, and the copy in TCRdb shows in-frame clones only, minus some. This table holds 100,000 to 120,000 clones, over 60% found once. Material: PBMCs. Receptors originate from a woman aged 55-70 years in good health and CMV-seropositive.

This clone was recorded a few times. The rearrangement joins TRBV4-1 to TRBJ1-1; a weak D match, TRBD1 (6 bases). This CDR3 is 13 amino acids long. Deletions cut 6 bases from V and 4 bases from J, with 12 bases between. Looked up from germline, CDR1 is MGHRA and CDR2 is YSYEKL. The CDR3: CASRGHAVTEAFF. The CDR3, as DNA: TGCGCCAGCAGGGGACACGCGGTCACTGAAGCTTTCTTT.

The chain employs TRBV7-6 and TRBJ2-7, with TRBD1 identical over 8 bases. This CDR3 is 15 amino acids long. J was trimmed by 3 bases and V by 1 base; bases with no gene match: 5. The germline gives CDR1 SGHVS, CDR2 FNYEAQ. CDR3 sequence: CASSLGSGQGYEQYF. For the CDR3, the DNA is TGTGCCAGCAGCTTAGGATCAGGACAGGGCTACGAGCAGTACTTC.

This chain uses TRBV5-1 with TRBJ2-1, with a tentative D call TRBD2 (5 bases). Germline CDR1 reads SGHRS; CDR2 reads YFSETQ. The CDR3 consists of 18 residues. The V end lost 1 base, the J end lost 8 bases, and 25 bases lay between the germline ends. DNA for the CDR3: TGCGCCAGCAGCTTGAGTCTCTTTATCAGCGGAGGAAGTTATGAGCAGTTCTTC. Protein sequence: CASSLSLFISGGSYEQFF.

The chain joins TRBV5-4 to TRBJ2-7; TRBD1 matches 8 bases. The CDR3 has 16 residues. Trimming at V came to 0 bases and at J to 3 bases, leaving 8 bases not matched to a gene. CDR1 and CDR2 from the germline V gene are SGHNT and YYREEE (reference sequence). The CDR3 sequence: CASSLGGDRFIYEQYF. Written as DNA, the CDR3 is TGTGCCAGCAGCTTGGGAGGGGACAGGTTTATCTACGAGCAGTACTTC.

The chain links TRBV29-1 to TRBJ2-1; D possibly corresponds to TRBD2 (6 bases). V dropped 3 bases and J dropped 7 bases, with 13 bases sitting between them. The CDR3 runs to 13 residues. From germline, CDR1 is SQVTM and CDR2 ANQGSEA. The CDR3 loop reads CSVDRDLLNEQFF. CDR3 nucleotide sequence: TGCAGCGTTGACCGGGACTTACTTAATGAGCAGTTCTTC.

This clone was seen a handful of times. The chain's CDR3 is CASSEPNPHRGGYEQYF. As DNA, the CDR3 is TGCGCCAGCAGTGAGCCGAATCCTCACAGGGGTGGCTACGAGCAGTACTTC. This chain joins TRBV10-2 and TRBJ2-7; 7 nucleotides match TRBD1. The CDR3 extends over 17 amino acids. The germline gives CDR1 WSHSY, CDR2 SAAADI. The trim removed 2 bases at V and 3 bases at J, leaving 13 bases unmatched.

The J gene is TRBJ2-1, the V gene TRBV27; 12 bases line up with TRBD2. Germline V gene sequence: CDR1 MNHEY, CDR2 SMNVEV (reference sequence). J lost 4 bases, V lost 6 bases, and 10 bases had no gene match. The CDR3 totals 17 residues. DNA for the CDR3: TGTGCCAGCAGGCGGACTAGCGGGAAACTCGGTTACAATGAGCAGTTCTTC. This encodes CASRRTSGKLGYNEQFF.

The V call is TRBV7-3, the J call TRBJ2-1; D perhaps matches TRBD1 (7 bases). The V gene lost 5 bases and the J gene lost 4 bases, with 9 bases spanning the gap. The germline CDR1 and CDR2 sequences are SGHTA and FQGTGA. There are 13 residues in the CDR3. CDR3 sequence reads: CASSAGQYNEQFF. For the CDR3, the DNA is TGTGCCAGCAGCGCGGGACAGTACAATGAGCAGTTCTTC. The full variable domain, its missing parts supplied by reference TRBV7-3 and TRBJ2-1, is GAGVSQTPSNKVTEKGKYVELRCDPISGHTALYWYRQSLGQGPEFLIYFQGTGAADDSGLPNDRFFAVRPEGSVSTLKIQRTERGDSAVYLCASSAGQYNEQFFGPGTRLTVL.

This rearrangement joins TRBV7-3 to TRBJ2-3, with 8 nucleotides matching TRBD2. The germline V gene encodes CDR1 SGHTA and CDR2 FQGTGA. The CDR3 spans 14 residues. Trimming took 4 bases from V and 1 from J; bases not matched to a gene: 1. The CDR3 sequence is CASSSLAGTDTQYF. As DNA, the CDR3 is TGTGCCAGCAGCTCACTAGCGGGCACAGATACGCAGTATTTT. The full variable domain, in which reference TRBV7-3 and TRBJ2-3 provide the parts outside the CDR3, is GAGVSQTPSNKVTEKGKYVELRCDPISGHTALYWYRQSLGQGPEFLIYFQGTGAADDSGLPNDRFFAVRPEGSVSTLKIQRTERGDSAVYLCASSSLAGTDTQYFGPGTRLTVL.

V usage is TRBV7-3 and J usage is TRBJ2-3; maybe TRBD2 (5 bases). This CDR3 has 14 residues. The V gene lost 4 bases and the J gene lost 9 bases, with 17 bases spanning the gap. In germline, CDR1 is SGHTA, CDR2 FQGTGA. The CDR3 loop is CASSSGRDGLTQYF. Here the CDR3 DNA reads TGTGCCAGCAGCTCAGGTCGGGATGGATTAACGCAGTATTTT.

The chain has TRBV7-9 and TRBJ2-7; D perhaps matches TRBD1 (6 bases). V was shortened by 2 bases and J by 2 bases, with 16 bases between the two germline ends. The germline CDR1 and CDR2 sequences are SEHNR and FQNEAQ (reference sequence). This CDR3 has 16 residues. The chain's CDR3 is CASSLTRGYRAYEQYF. The CDR3 DNA reads as TGTGCCAGCAGCTTAACCAGGGGTTACAGGGCCTACGAGCAGTACTTC.

The chain links TRBV11-2 to TRBJ2-7, with TRBD2 identical over 11 bases. This CDR3 contains 15 residues. Germline values: CDR1 SGHAT, CDR2 FQNNGV. Trimming removed 5 bases from V and 1 base from J; junction bases left unmatched: 4. CDR3 coding DNA: TGTGCCAGCAGCCAGGGACTAGCGGTATCCTACGAGCAGTACTTC. This sequence encodes CASSQGLAVSYEQYF.

The rearrangement joins TRBV5-1 to TRBJ1-1; D may be TRBD1 (5 bases). Germline CDR1 and CDR2: SGHRS and YFSETQ. The ends were cut back, 0 bases at V and 4 bases at J, with 13 bases in the middle. The length of the CDR3 is 15 residues. The CDR3 DNA reads as TGCGCCAGCAGCTTGGGAGGGACTGGTAGCACTGAAGCTTTCTTT. It encodes CASSLGGTGSTEAFF.

The chain links TRBV5-4 to TRBJ2-4; TRBD2 agrees at 8 bases. The germline V gene encodes CDR1 SGHNT and CDR2 YYREEE (reference sequence). With 3 bases clipped from V and 0 bases from J, the junction kept 5 bases outside the gene matches. The CDR3 sequence is 16 residues long. The CDR3: CASSSGGNIAKNIQYF. In DNA, the CDR3 is TGTGCCAGCAGCTCGGGGGGGAACATAGCCAAAAACATTCAGTACTTC. Full variable domain (outside the CDR3, taken from reference TRBV5-4 and TRBJ2-4): ETGVTQSPTHLIKTRGQQVTLRCSSQSGHNTVSWYQQALGQGPQFIFQYYREEENGRGNFPPRFSGLQFPNYSSELNVNALELDDSALYLCASSSGGNIAKNIQYFGAGTRLSVL.

The chain joins TRBV28 to TRBJ2-7; 7 bases fit TRBD1. CDR1 and CDR2 from the germline V gene are MDHEN and SYDVKM. CDR3 length: 14 residues. Unmatched junction bases numbered 4, after V lost 3 bases and J lost 2 bases. This chain's CDR3 is CASSFSGGAYEQYF. The CDR3 bases are TGTGCCAGCAGTTTTTCAGGGGGAGCCTACGAGCAGTACTTC.

This chain uses TRBV20-1 with TRBJ2-7; a weak D match, TRBD2 (6 bases). Deletions cut 7 bases from V and 4 bases from J, with 11 bases between. CDR3 size: 11 residues. Germline CDR1 DFQATT, CDR2 SNEGSKA (reference sequence). CDR3 loop: CSGSREYEQYF. CDR3 nucleotides: TGCAGTGGCTCGCGGGAATACGAGCAGTACTTC.

The sample holds a few counts of this clone. V and J are TRBV6-1 and TRBJ1-4, with TRBD1 matching 7 bases. CDR1 and CDR2 (germline): MNHNS, SASEGT. V dropped 8 bases and J dropped 8; count of bases not matched to a gene: 11. This CDR3 is 14 amino acids long. The CDR3 spells CASRRGGAGEKLFF. Written as DNA, the CDR3 is TGTGCCAGCCGAAGAGGGGGCGCCGGGGAAAAACTGTTTTTT.

This clone was detected a few times. V is TRBV6-1 and J is TRBJ2-7, with D hard to call. Trimming pared 0 bases from V and 4 bases from J, leaving 13 bases between. Germline-derived CDR1 and CDR2 are MNHNS and SASEGT. The CDR3 is 15 residues long. CDR3 region: CASSEARQRPYEQYF. In DNA form, the CDR3 reads TGTGCCAGCAGTGAAGCCCGACAAAGGCCATACGAGCAGTACTTC.

The rearrangement joins TRBV30 to TRBJ2-5, with D possibly being TRBD1 (5 bases). Deletions cut 2 bases from V and 1 base from J, with 8 bases between. In germline, CDR1 is GTSNPN, CDR2 SVGIG (reference sequence). The CDR3 spans 13 residues. Here the CDR3 reads CAWSPGPQETQYF. Written as DNA, the CDR3 is TGTGCCTGGAGTCCAGGGCCCCAAGAGACCCAGTACTTC.

The chain is built from TRBV5-4 and TRBJ2-1, with a possible D match to TRBD2 (7 bases). The CDR3 runs to 13 residues. Germline assignment: CDR1 SGHNT and CDR2 YYREEE (reference sequence). Trimming cost V 1 base and J 15 bases, with 17 bases left between them. The CDR3 nucleotides read TGTGCCAGCAGCTTGTGGGGGGGGACCAGGGGGTTCTTC. Residues: CASSLWGGTRGFF.

The chain carries TRBV27 and TRBJ1-4, with 7 bases that match TRBD1. Trimming at V came to 4 bases and at J to 7 bases, leaving 6 bases not matched to a gene. The CDR3 totals 14 residues. Germline V gene lookup returns CDR1 MNHEY and CDR2 SMNVEV (reference sequence). The CDR3 coding sequence is TGTGCCAGCAGTTATCAGGGGGTTCGTGAAAAACTGTTTTTT. Residues: CASSYQGVREKLFF.

The V call is TRBV9, the J call TRBJ1-2; D possibly corresponds to TRBD1 (5 bases). The CDR3 has 16 residues. Trimming took off 1 base at V and 8 bases at J, with 21 bases between the two ends. Germline CDR1 is SGDLS and CDR2 is YYNGEE. The CDR3 region has the DNA TGTGCCAGCAGCGTACAGGTGGCAGGGAATCAAGGGGGCTACACCTTC. It yields the protein CASSVQVAGNQGGYTF.

As regards this clone: A read error may produce the germline difference seen at one junction end. The chain links TRBV7-9 to TRBJ2-5; 7 nucleotides match TRBD1. The CDR3 totals 16 residues. Germline CDR1 and CDR2: SEHNR and FQNEAQ (reference sequence). The DNA of the CDR3 is TGTTCCAGCAGCCAGTATCCGACAGGGTTGAAAGAGACCCAGTACTTC. It translates to CSSSQYPTGLKETQYF. Complete variable domain (other parts from reference TRBV7-9 and TRBJ2-5): DTGVSQNPRHKITKRGQNVTFRCDPISEHNRLYWYRQTLGQGPEFLTYFQNEAQLEKSRLLSDRFSAERPKGSFSTLEIQRTEQGDSAMYLCSSSQYPTGLKETQYFGPGTRLLVL.